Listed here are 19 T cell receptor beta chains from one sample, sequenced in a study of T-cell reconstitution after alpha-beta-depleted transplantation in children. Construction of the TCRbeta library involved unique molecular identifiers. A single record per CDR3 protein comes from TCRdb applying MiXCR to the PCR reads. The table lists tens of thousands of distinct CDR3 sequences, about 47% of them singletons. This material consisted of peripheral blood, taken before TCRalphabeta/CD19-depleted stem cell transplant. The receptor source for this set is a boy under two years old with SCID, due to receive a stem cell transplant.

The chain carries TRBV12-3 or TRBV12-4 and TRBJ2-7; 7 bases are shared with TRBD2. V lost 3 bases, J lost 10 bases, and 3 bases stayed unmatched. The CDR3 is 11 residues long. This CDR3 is CASSFAGDQYF. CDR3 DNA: TGTGCCAGCAGTTTTGCGGGGGACCAGTACTTC.

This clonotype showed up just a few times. CDR3 residues: CASSQGGYEQYF. For the CDR3, the DNA is TGTGCCAGCAGCCAAGGAGGCTACGAGCAGTACTTC. The J gene is TRBJ2-7, the V gene TRBV3-1; D unclear. V shed 1 base and J shed 3 bases, with 4 bases lying between them. Germline V lookup: CDR1 LGHDT, CDR2 YNNKEL (reference sequence). There are 12 residues in the CDR3.

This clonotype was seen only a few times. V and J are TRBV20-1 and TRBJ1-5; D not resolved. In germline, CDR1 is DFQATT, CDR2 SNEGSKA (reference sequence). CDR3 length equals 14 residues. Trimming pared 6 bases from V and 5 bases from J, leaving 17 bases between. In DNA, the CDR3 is TGCAGTGCCGTCGTGTTGGGGTCTGATCAGCCCCAGCATTTT. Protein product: CSAVVLGSDQPQHF.

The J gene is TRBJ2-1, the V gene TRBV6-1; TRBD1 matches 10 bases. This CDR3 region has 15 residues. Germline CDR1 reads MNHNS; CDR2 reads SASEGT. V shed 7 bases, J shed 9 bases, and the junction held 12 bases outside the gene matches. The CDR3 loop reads CASTLTGGQGGEQFF. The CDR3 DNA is TGTGCCAGCACCCTGACAGGGGGCCAAGGCGGTGAGCAGTTCTTC.

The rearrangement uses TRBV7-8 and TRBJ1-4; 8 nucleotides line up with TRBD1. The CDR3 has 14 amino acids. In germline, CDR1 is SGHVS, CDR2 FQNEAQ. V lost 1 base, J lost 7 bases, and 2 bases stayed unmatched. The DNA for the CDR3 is TGTGCCAGCAGCTTAGGTACAGGGGGTGAAAAACTGTTTTTT. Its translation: CASSLGTGGEKLFF.

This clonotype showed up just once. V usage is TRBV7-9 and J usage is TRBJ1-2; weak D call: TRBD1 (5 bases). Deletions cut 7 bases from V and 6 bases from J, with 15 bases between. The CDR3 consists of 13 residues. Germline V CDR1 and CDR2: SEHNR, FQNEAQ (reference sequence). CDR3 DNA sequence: TGTGCCAGCACTGACGCAGGGTTGGATGGCTACACCTTC. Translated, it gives CASTDAGLDGYTF.

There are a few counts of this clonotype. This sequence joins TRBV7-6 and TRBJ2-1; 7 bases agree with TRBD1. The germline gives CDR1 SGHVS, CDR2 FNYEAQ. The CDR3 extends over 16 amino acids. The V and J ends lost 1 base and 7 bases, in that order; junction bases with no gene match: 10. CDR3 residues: CASSLDRGAGFNEQFF. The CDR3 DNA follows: TGTGCCAGCAGCTTAGACAGGGGCGCAGGGTTTAATGAGCAGTTCTTC.

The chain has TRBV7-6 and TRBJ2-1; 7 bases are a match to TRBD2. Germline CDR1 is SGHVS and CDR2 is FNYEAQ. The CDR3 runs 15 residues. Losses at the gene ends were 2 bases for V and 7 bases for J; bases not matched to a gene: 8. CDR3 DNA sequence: TGTGCCAGCAGCTTACCGGGGGGACTAAGGAATGAGCAGTTCTTC. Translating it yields CASSLPGGLRNEQFF.

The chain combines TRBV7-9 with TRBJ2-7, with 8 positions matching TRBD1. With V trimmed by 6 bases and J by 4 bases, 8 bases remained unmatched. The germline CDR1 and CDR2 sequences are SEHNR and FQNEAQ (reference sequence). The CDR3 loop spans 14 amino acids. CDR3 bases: TGTGCCAGCAGACGTTGGACAGGGCAGTACGAGCAGTACTTC. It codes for CASRRWTGQYEQYF.

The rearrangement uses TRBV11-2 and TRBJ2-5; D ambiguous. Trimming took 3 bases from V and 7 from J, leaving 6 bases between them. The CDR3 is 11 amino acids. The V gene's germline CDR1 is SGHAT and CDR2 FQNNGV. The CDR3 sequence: CASSFELTQYF. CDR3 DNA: TGTGCCAGCAGCTTCGAACTGACCCAGTACTTC.

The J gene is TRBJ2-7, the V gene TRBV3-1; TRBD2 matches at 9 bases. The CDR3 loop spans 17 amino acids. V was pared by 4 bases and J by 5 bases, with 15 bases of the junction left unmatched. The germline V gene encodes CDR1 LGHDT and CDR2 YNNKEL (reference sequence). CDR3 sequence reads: CASSPVPPGLAFHEQYF. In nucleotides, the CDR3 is TGTGCCAGCAGCCCAGTTCCCCCCGGACTAGCGTTCCACGAGCAGTACTTC.

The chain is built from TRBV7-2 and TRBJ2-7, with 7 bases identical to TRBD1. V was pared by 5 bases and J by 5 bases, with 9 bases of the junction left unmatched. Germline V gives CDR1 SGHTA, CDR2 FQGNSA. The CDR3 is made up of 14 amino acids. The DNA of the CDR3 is TGTGCCAGCAGCCCCGGACAGGCCTGGCACGAGCAGTACTTC. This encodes CASSPGQAWHEQYF.

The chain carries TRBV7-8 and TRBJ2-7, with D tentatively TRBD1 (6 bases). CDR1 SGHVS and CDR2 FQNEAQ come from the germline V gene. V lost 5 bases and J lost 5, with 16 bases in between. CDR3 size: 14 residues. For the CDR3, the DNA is TGTGCCAGCAGCCCTTACAGGGTTCGGGACGAGCAGTACTTC. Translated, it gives CASSPYRVRDEQYF.

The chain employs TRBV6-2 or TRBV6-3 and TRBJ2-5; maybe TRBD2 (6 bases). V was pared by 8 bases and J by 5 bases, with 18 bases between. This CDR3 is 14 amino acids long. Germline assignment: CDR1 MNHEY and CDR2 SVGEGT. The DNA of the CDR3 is TGTGCCAGCGAGAAAATAGCGGCCCCCGAGACCCAGTACTTC. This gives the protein CASEKIAAPETQYF.

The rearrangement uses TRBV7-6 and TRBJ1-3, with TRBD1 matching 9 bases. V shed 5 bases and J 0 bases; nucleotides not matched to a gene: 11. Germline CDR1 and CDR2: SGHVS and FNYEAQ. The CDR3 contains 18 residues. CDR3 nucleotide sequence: TGTGCCAGCAGCCCACAGGGGGCGGGACAGCTCTCTGGAAACACCATATATTTT. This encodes CASSPQGAGQLSGNTIYF.

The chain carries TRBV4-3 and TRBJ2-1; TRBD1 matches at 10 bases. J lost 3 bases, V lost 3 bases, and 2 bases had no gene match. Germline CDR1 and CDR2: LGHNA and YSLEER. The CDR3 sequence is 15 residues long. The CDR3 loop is CASSHRTGGYNEQFF. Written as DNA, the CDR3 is TGCGCCAGCAGCCACCGGACAGGGGGCTACAATGAGCAGTTCTTC.

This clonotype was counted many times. CDR3 coding DNA: TGTGCCAGCAGTGATTCCGGCTCTGGGGCCAACGTCCTGACTTTC. This translates into CASSDSGSGANVLTF. The genes are TRBV6-4 and TRBJ2-6; D call uncertain. The germline gives CDR1 MRHNA, CDR2 SNTAGT. V was pared by 3 bases and J by 0 bases, with 6 bases between. This CDR3 contains 15 residues.

As DNA, the CDR3 is TGTGCCAGCAGCTTAAGGGACAACCTCTACTCTGGGGCCAACGTCCTGACTTTC. Protein sequence: CASSLRDNLYSGANVLTF. The chain joins TRBV5-5 to TRBJ2-6; D may be TRBD1 (6 bases). The CDR3 is 18 amino acids. V was shortened by 2 bases and J by 0 bases, with 15 bases between the two germline ends. In germline, CDR1 is SGHKS, CDR2 YYEKEE (reference sequence).

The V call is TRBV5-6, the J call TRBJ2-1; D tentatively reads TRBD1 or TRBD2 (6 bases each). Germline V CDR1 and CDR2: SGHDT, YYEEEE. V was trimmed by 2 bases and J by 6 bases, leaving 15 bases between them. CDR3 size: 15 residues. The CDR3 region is CASSFWGAGGNEQFF. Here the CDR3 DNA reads TGTGCCAGCAGCTTCTGGGGGGCCGGGGGCAATGAGCAGTTCTTC. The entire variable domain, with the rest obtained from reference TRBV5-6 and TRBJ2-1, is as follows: DAGVTQSPTHLIKTRGQQVTLRCSPKSGHDTVSWYQQALGQGPQFIFQYYEEEERQRGNFPDRFSGHQFPNYSSELNVNALLLGDSALYLCASSFWGAGGNEQFFGPGTRLTVL.